These T cell receptor beta chains were read from a single sample in a study of identical twins. MiXCR was run by TCRdb on the 5' RACE reads, yielding one entry per CDR3 protein. The sample holds 250,000 to 300,000 distinct CDR3 sequences, 8.5% to 9.5% seen once. This sample also belongs to another study, concerning yellow fever vaccine responses in identical twins.

The sequenced sample was CD8+ T cells sorted from blood. These receptor sequences come from a young woman in good health. CDR3s include the opening cysteine and the closing phenylalanine or tryptophan. The D gene is left open where the match is weak. Where a row states a size, it is once, few, many or the class of an expanded clone; other rows omit it.

DNA,CDR3,length,J,V,D,size
TGCGCCAGCAGCCAGTGGAGGCACAATGAAAAACTGTTTTTT,CASSQWRHNEKLFF,14,TRBJ1-4,TRBV4-3,NA,NA
TGTGCCAGCAGTTACGCGGGATCCACTGAAGCTTTCTTT,CASSYAGSTEAFF,13,TRBJ1-1,TRBV6-2/TRBV6-3,NA,NA
TGTGCCTGCCGATCTAGCGGGCAAGAGACCCAGTACTTC,CACRSSGQETQYF,13,TRBJ2-5,TRBV6-1,TRBD2,few
TGCGCCAGCAGCCAAGATTGGAGTAGCGGTTCCTACGAGCAGTACTTC,CASSQDWSSGSYEQYF,16,TRBJ2-7,TRBV4-3,NA,many
TGTGCCAGCAGTGACACCGAGGGGGCCACAGATACGCAGTATTTT,CASSDTEGATDTQYF,15,TRBJ2-3,TRBV6-4,TRBD1,many
TGTGCCAGCGCGAATGATGAGGGAGCCAAAAACATTCAGTACTTC,CASANDEGAKNIQYF,15,TRBJ2-4,TRBV2,NA,NA
TGCAGTGCGAGACGGACGGCGGTTAGATACGAGCAGTACTTC,CSARRTAVRYEQYF,14,TRBJ2-7,TRBV20-1,NA,many
TGTGCCAGCAGTTACTTCGCCACCGTGCACATTCAGTACTTC,CASSYFATVHIQYF,14,TRBJ2-4,TRBV6-5,NA,few
TGCGCCAGCAGCCAAGATCACGCGAACTCCTACGAGCAGTACTTC,CASSQDHANSYEQYF,15,TRBJ2-7,TRBV4-3,NA,few
TGCGCCAGCAGTCCGGGACTAGCGTCTACCTACAATGAGCAGTTCTTC,CASSPGLASTYNEQFF,16,TRBJ2-1,TRBV4-3,TRBD2,many
TGTGCCACGCTGGTTGGGCTAAACTACAATGAGCAGTTCTTC,CATLVGLNYNEQFF,14,TRBJ2-1,TRBV6-2/TRBV6-3,NA,many
TGTGCCAGCAGCTTAGCGGGAATAGGGAGCCCCTACGAGCAGTACTTC,CASSLAGIGSPYEQYF,16,TRBJ2-7,TRBV7-8,NA,NA
TGCGCCAGCAGCCAAGCCCTAGGACAGCCTACCGGGGAGCTGTTTTTT,CASSQALGQPTGELFF,16,TRBJ2-2,TRBV4-1,NA,NA
TGTGCCATCAGTCCGGCCTCGGGAGAAAAACTGTTTTTT,CAISPASGEKLFF,13,TRBJ1-4,TRBV10-3,NA,many
TGTGCCAGCAGCCACGGAGGGCCCTCCTACAATGAGCAGTTCTTC,CASSHGGPSYNEQFF,15,TRBJ2-1,TRBV4-2,NA,many
TGTGCCATGGGGGGGAGCTATGGCTACACCTTC,CAMGGSYGYTF,11,TRBJ1-2,TRBV10-3,NA,many
TGTGCCAGCAGCTTTTCCGGAGAAGGTCGCAATCAGCCCCAGCATTTT,CASSFSGEGRNQPQHF,16,TRBJ1-5,TRBV7-9,NA,NA
TGCGCCAGCAGCCAGGGACTAGCGGGAAAAGAAAATGAGCAGTTCTTC,CASSQGLAGKENEQFF,16,TRBJ2-1,TRBV5-1,TRBD2,NA
TGTGCCAGCAGCAAGATACGACAGGGCGGTCATGAAAAACTGTTTTTT,CASSKIRQGGHEKLFF,16,TRBJ1-4,TRBV14,TRBD1,few
TGTGCTAGTGGTTTGGGATGGCAGGGCCCAGATACGCAGTATTTT,CASGLGWQGPDTQYF,15,TRBJ2-3,TRBV12-5,NA,few
TGTGCCAGCAGCTTAAACCGGGGGACAGAGAGGACCGGGGAGCTGTTTTTT,CASSLNRGTERTGELFF,17,TRBJ2-2,TRBV7-2,NA,NA
TGCAGTGCTAGAAGGAGGGCCTCGTACGAGCAGTACTTC,CSARRRASYEQYF,13,TRBJ2-7,TRBV20-1,NA,few
TGCAGCGTTGAAGATCCAGGGGCCGGGAGCGGGGAGCTGTTTTTT,CSVEDPGAGSGELFF,15,TRBJ2-2,TRBV29-1,NA,NA
TGCAGTGCTCCTGAGGGATGGGAGCAGTACTTC,CSAPEGWEQYF,11,TRBJ2-7,TRBV20-1,NA,few
TGTGCCAGCAGCCAAGATTTCCCATACAATGAGCAGTTCTTC,CASSQDFPYNEQFF,14,TRBJ2-1,TRBV3-1,NA,many
TGTGCCACCGCTTCGACAACAACTAATGAAAAACTGTTTTTT,CATASTTTNEKLFF,14,TRBJ1-4,TRBV15,NA,many
TGTGCCAGCAGTGACTCGATAGGGGGCGGTGAGCAGTTCTTC,CASSDSIGGGEQFF,14,TRBJ2-1,TRBV6-4,TRBD1,many
TGTGCCAGCAGTGACGAGGGCACTGAAGCTTTCTTT,CASSDEGTEAFF,12,TRBJ1-1,TRBV6-4,NA,NA
TGTGCCAGCAGCGCGCGACTGACGGAAGAGACCCAGTACTTC,CASSARLTEETQYF,14,TRBJ2-5,TRBV7-9,NA,NA
TGTGCCAGCAGCAATAGCGGGAGGGCTCTGGCCGGGGAGCTGTTTTTT,CASSNSGRALAGELFF,16,TRBJ2-2,TRBV7-9,TRBD2,many
TGTGCCAGCCTTGACAGCTCCTACAATGAGCAGTTCTTC,CASLDSSYNEQFF,13,TRBJ2-1,TRBV7-9,NA,many
TGTGCCAGCAGTTTCCTTCTTCCGGGACTAGCGGGGGACAATGAGCAGTTCTTC,CASSFLLPGLAGDNEQFF,18,TRBJ2-1,TRBV27,TRBD2,NA
TGTGCCAGCACCATACTTGGGTTATACAATGAGCAGTTCTTC,CASTILGLYNEQFF,14,TRBJ2-1,TRBV7-2,NA,few
TGCAGTGCTAGATGGGGCCCCGAGCAGTACTTC,CSARWGPEQYF,11,TRBJ2-7,TRBV20-1,NA,few
TGCGCCAGCAGCCCTACACCTGTCTCTGGGGCCAACGTCCTGACTTTC,CASSPTPVSGANVLTF,16,TRBJ2-6,TRBV4-3,NA,NA